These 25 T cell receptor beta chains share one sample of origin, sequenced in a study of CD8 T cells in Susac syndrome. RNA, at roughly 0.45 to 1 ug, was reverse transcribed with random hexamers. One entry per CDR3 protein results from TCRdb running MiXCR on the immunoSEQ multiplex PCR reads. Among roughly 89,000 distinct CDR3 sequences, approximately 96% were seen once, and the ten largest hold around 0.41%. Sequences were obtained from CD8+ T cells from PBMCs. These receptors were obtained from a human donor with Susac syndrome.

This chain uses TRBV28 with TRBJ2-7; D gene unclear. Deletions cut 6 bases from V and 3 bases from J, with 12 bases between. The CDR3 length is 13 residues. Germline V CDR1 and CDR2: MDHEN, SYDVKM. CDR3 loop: CASRLDGGYEQYV. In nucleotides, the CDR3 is TGTGCCAGCAGGCTCGACGGCGGCTACGAGCAGTACGTC.

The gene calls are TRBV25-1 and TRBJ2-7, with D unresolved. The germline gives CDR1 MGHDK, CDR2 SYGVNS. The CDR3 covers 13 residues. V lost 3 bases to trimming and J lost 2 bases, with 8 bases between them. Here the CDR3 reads CASSEAGPYEQYF. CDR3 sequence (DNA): TGTGCCAGCAGTGAGGCAGGTCCCTACGAGCAGTACTTC.

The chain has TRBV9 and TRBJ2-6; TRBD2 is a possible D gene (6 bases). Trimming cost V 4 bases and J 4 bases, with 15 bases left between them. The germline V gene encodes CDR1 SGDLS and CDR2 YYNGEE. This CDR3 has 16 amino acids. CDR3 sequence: CASSSGGSPGANVLTF. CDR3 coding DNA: TGTGCCAGCAGCTCTGGGGGGAGTCCGGGGGCCAACGTCCTGACTTTC.

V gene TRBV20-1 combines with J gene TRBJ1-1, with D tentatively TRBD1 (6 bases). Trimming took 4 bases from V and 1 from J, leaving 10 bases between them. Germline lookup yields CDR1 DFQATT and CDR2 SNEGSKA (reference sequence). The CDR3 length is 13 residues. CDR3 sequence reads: CSAKRQANTEAFF. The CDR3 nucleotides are TGCAGTGCTAAAAGACAGGCGAACACTGAAGCTTTCTTT.

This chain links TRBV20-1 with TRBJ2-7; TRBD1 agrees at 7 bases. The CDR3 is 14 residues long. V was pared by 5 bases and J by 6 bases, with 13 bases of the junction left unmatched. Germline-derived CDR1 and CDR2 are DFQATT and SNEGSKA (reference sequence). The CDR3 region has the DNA TGCAGTGCTCGCAACCGGGACAGAACGGTCGAGCAGTACTTC. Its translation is CSARNRDRTVEQYF.

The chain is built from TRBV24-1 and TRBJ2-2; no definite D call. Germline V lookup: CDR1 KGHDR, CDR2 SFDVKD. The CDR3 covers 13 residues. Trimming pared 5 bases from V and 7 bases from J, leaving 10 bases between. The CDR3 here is CATSGIEVGELFF. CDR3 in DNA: TGTGCCACCAGTGGGATCGAGGTCGGGGAGCTGTTTTTT.

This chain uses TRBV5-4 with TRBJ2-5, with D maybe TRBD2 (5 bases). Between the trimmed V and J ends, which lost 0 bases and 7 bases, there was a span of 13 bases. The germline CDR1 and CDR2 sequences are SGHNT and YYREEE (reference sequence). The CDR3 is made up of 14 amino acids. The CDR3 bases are TGTGCCAGCAGCTTGGGGACTCGGCTGGGGACCCAGTACTTC. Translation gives CASSLGTRLGTQYF.

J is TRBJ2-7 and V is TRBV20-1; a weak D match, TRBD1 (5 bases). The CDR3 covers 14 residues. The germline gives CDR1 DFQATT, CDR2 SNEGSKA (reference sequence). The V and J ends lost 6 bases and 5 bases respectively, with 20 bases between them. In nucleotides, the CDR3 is TGCAGTGCCACCATGACAGTAAGTTTAGACGAGCAGTACTTC. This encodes CSATMTVSLDEQYF.

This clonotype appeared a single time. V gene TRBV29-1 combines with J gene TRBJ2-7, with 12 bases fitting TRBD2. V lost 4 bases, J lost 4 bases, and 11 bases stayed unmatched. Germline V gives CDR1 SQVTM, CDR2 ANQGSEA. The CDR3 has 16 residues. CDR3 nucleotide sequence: TGCAGCGTTGTCGAGACTAGCGGGAGCTTAGCTTACGAGCAGTACTTC. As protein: CSVVETSGSLAYEQYF.

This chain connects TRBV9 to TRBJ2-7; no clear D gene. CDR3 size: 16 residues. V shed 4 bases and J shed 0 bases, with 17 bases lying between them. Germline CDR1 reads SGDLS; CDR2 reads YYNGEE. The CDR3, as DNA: TGTGCCAGCAGCCCCAGCTCCAAGGCCGCCTCCTACGAGCAGTACTTC. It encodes CASSPSSKAASYEQYF.

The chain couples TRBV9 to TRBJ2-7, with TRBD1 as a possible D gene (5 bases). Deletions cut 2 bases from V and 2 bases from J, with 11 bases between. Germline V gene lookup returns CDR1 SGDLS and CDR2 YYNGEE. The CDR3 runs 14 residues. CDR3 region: CASSVADTAYEQYF. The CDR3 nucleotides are TGTGCCAGCAGCGTGGCGGACACAGCCTACGAGCAGTACTTC.

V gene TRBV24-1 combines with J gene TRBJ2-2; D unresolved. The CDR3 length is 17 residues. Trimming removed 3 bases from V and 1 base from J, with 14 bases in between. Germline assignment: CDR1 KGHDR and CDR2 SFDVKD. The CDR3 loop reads CATSDATPRLNTGELFF. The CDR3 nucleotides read TGTGCCACCAGTGATGCCACCCCTCGGTTGAACACCGGGGAGCTGTTTTTT.

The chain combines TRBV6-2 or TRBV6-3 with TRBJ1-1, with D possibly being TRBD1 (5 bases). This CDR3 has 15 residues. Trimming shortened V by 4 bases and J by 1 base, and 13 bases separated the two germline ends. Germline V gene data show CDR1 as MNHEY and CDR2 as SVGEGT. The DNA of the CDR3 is TGTGCCAGCAGTTTGGGGGGGACTCCGAACACTGAAGCTTTCTTT. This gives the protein CASSLGGTPNTEAFF.

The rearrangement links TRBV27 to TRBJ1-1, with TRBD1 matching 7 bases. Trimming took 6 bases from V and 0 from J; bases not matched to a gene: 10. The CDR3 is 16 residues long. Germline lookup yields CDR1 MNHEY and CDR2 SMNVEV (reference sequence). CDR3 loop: CASSPRDSGLNTEAFF. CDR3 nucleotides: TGTGCCAGCAGCCCCCGGGACAGCGGCTTGAACACTGAAGCTTTCTTT.

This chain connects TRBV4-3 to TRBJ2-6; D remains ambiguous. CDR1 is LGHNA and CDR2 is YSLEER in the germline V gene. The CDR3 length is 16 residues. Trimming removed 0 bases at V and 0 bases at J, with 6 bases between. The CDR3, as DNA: TGCGCCAGCAGCCAAGAACGGTTCTCTGGGGCCAACGTCCTGACTTTC. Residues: CASSQERFSGANVLTF.

This CDR3 reads CASSLDYNTEAFF. CDR3 coding DNA: TGTGCCAGCAGTCTTGACTATAACACTGAAGCTTTCTTT. The V call is TRBV14, the J call TRBJ1-1; D not resolved. Trimming removed 6 bases from V and 2 bases from J, with 10 bases in between. This CDR3 comprises 13 residues. Per germline, CDR1 SGHDN and CDR2 FVKESK.

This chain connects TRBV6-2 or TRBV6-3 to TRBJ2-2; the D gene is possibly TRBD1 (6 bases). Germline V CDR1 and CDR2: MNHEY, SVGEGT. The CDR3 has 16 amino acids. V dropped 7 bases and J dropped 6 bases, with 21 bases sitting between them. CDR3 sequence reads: CASNFPGRGIPGELFF. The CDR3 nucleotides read TGTGCCAGCAACTTCCCTGGCAGGGGTATTCCCGGGGAGCTGTTTTTT.

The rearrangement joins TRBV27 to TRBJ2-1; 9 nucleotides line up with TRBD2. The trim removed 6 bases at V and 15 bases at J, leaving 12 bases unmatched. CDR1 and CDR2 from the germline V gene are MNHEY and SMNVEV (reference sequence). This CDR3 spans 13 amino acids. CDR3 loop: CASSVSGSGSRFF. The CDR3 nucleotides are TGTGCCAGCAGCGTTAGCGGGAGTGGCAGTAGGTTCTTC.

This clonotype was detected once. CDR3 in amino acids: CAWSVRAGGNQPQHF. The CDR3 nucleotides read TGTGCCTGGAGTGTGAGGGCAGGGGGCAATCAGCCCCAGCATTTT. The V gene is TRBV30, the J gene TRBJ1-5; perhaps TRBD1 as D (6 bases). The length of the CDR3 is 15 residues. Deletions cut 0 bases from V and 2 bases from J, with 11 bases between. In germline, CDR1 is GTSNPN, CDR2 SVGIG (reference sequence).

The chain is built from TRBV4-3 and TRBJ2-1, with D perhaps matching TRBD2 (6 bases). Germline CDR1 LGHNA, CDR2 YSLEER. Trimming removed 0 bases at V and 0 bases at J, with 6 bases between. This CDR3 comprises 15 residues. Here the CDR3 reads CASSQETSSYNEQFF. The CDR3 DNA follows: TGCGCCAGCAGCCAAGAGACTAGCTCCTACAATGAGCAGTTCTTC.

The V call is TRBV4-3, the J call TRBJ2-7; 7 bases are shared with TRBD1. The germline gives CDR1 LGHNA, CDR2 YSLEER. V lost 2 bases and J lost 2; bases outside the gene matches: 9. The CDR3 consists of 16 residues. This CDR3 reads CASSQHATGPTYEQYF. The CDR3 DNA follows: TGCGCCAGCAGCCAACACGCGACAGGGCCGACCTACGAGCAGTACTTC.

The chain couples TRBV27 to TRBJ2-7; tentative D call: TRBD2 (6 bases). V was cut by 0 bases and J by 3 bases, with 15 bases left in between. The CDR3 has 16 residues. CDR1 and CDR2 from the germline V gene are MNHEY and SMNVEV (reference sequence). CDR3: CASSLSGGWAGYEQYV. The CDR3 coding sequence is TGTGCCAGCAGTTTATCCGGAGGGTGGGCCGGCTACGAGCAGTACGTC.

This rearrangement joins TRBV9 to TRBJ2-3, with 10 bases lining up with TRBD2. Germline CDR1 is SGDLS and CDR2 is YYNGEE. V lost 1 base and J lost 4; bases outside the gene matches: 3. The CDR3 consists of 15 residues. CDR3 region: CASSVLAGDPDTQYF. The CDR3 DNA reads TGTGCCAGCAGCGTACTAGCGGGAGATCCAGATACGCAGTATTTT.

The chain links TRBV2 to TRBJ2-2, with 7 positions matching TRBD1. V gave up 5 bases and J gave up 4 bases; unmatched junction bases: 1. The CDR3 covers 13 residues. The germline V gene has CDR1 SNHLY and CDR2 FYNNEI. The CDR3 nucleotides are TGTGCCAGCAGTCCAGGGGGCACCGGGGAGCTGTTTTTT. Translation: CASSPGGTGELFF. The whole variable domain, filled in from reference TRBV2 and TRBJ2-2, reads EPEVTQTPSHQVTQMGQEVILRCVPISNHLYFYWYRQILGQKVEFLVSFYNNEISEKSEIFDDQFSVERPDGSNFTLKIRSTKLEDSAMYFCASSPGGTGELFFGEGSRLTVL.

CDR3: CASSQEAVPNEQFF. The CDR3 DNA is TGCGCCAGCAGCCAAGAAGCTGTCCCGAATGAGCAGTTCTTC. The chain combines TRBV4-1 with TRBJ2-1; D gene unclear. The CDR3 has 14 amino acids. The V and J ends lost 0 bases and 7 bases respectively, with 10 bases between them. Germline V CDR1 and CDR2: MGHRA, YSYEKL.